This T cell receptor beta chain stems from a study of beta chain features in type 1 diabetes. The investigators reverse transcribed all of the isolated RNA, so they sequenced expressed TCRB transcripts. Sequencing used immunoSEQ multiplex PCR; TCRdb keeps in-frame clones, though not all of them. This sample has some 250,000 clones, with 14% found just once. This clone has only a few counts. Its matching antigen is unknown. Findings and limits, study-wide: In all four CD4+ subsets, TCRB CDR3 length was significantly, moderately reduced in type 1 diabetes. PCR might pick shorter templates more often, in the same way for patients and controls. Patients with type 1 diabetes carried fewer insertions and had more deletions at their VDJ junctions.

The specimen sequenced was naive CD4+ T cells from blood. This clonotype originated in a man aged 30 to 39 with type 1 diabetes.

CDR3 amino acids: CASSPGHKNTEAFF. In nucleotides, the CDR3 is TGTGCCAGTAGTCCGGGACACAAGAACACTGAAGCTTTCTTT. The chain joins TRBV19 to TRBJ1-1, with D tentatively TRBD1 (6 bases). CDR1 is LNHDA, CDR2 SQIVND, per germline (reference sequence). This CDR3 comprises 14 residues. V was shortened by 5 bases and J by 1 base, with 11 bases between the two germline ends.